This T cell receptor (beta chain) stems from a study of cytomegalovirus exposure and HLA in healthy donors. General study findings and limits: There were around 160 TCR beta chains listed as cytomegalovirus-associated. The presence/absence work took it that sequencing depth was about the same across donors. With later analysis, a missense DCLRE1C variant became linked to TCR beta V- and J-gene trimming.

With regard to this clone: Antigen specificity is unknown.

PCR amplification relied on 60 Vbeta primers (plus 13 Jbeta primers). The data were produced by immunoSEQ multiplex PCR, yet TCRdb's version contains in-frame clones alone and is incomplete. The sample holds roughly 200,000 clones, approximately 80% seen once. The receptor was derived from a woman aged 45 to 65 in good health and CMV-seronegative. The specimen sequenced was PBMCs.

The CDR3 spells CASSFPGTGIADTQYF. The DNA of the CDR3 is TGTGCCAGCAGCTTTCCCGGGACAGGCATAGCAGATACGCAGTATTTT. The J gene is TRBJ2-3, the V gene TRBV5-6, with 8 bases lining up with TRBD1. The CDR3 contains 16 residues. J gave up 4 bases and V 2 bases, and 9 bases lay outside the gene matches. In germline, CDR1 is SGHDT, CDR2 YYEEEE. The full variable domain, its missing parts supplied by reference TRBV5-6 and TRBJ2-3, is DAGVTQSPTHLIKTRGQQVTLRCSPKSGHDTVSWYQQALGQGPQFIFQYYEEEERQRGNFPDRFSGHQFPNYSSELNVNALLLGDSALYLCASSFPGTGIADTQYFGPGTRLTVL.